This entry features one TCR beta chain sequence. Its antigen is not identified. V shed 5 bases, J shed 4 bases, and the junction held 10 bases outside the gene matches. Germline V lookup: CDR1 SGHAT, CDR2 FQNNGV. The CDR3 covers 16 residues. This table comes from immunoSEQ multiplex PCR, and its TCRdb copy is limited to in-frame clones, with some not included. The profile shows some 49,000 clones, 70% to 90% of them singletons. This entry belongs to a study of radiotherapy plus CTLA-4 blockade in lung cancer. Turning to the study itself: Of all patients, around 19% responded objectively and 30% to 35% showed disease control. General study findings and limits: Expansion of tumor-derived TCR clones was observed in blood after radiotherapy plus ipilimumab.

In chemo-refractory metastatic non-small-cell lung cancer, patients got ipilimumab CTLA-4 blockade together with focal radiation. The specimen comprised peripheral blood, sampled from a patient treated with radiotherapy plus ipilimumab. The chain recombines TRBV11-2 with TRBJ2-1, with 8 bases fitting TRBD2. This receptor was identified in a human donor with non-small cell lung cancer whose response to radiotherapy plus ipilimumab could not be evaluated. The CDR3 bases are TGTGCCAGCAGCAATTTTTTAGCGGGGTTATACAATGAGCAGTTCTTC. As protein: CASSNFLAGLYNEQFF.